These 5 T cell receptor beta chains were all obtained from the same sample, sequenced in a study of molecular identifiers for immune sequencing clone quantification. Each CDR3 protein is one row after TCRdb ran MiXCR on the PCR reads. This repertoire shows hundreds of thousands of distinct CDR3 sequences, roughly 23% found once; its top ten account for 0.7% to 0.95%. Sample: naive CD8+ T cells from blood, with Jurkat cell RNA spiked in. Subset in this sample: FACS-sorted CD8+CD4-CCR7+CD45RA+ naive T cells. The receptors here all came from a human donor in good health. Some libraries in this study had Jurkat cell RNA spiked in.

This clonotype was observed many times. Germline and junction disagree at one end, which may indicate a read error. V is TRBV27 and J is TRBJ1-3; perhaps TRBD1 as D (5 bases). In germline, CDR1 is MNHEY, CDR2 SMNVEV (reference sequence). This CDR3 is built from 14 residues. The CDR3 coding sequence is TGTGCCAGCAGTCCATCGAGTTTCGGGGGGACCGAATCTTTT. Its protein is CASSPSSFGGTESF.

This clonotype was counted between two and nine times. The CDR3 region is CASSLVPSGGGGELFF. For the CDR3, the DNA is TGTGCCAGCAGCTTAGTACCTAGCGGGGGTGGCGGGGAGCTGTTTTTT. This chain connects TRBV7-2 to TRBJ2-2; 10 bases match TRBD2. Trimming took 1 base from V and 7 from J; bases not matched to a gene: 6. The CDR3 contains 16 residues. CDR1 is SGHTA and CDR2 is FQGNSA in the germline V gene.

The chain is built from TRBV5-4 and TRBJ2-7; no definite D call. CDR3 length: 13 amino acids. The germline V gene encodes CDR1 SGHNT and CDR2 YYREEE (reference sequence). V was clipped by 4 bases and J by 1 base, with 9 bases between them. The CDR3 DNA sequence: TGTGCCAGCAGCCCGAATTTATCCTACGAGCAGTACTTC. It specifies CASSPNLSYEQYF.

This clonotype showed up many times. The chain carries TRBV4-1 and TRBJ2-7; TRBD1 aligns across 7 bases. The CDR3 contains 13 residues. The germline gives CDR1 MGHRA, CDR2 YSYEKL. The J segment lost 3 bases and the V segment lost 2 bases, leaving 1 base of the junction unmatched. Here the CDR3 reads CASSQRDSYEQYF. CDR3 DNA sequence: TGCGCCAGCAGCCAACGGGACAGCTACGAGCAGTACTTC.

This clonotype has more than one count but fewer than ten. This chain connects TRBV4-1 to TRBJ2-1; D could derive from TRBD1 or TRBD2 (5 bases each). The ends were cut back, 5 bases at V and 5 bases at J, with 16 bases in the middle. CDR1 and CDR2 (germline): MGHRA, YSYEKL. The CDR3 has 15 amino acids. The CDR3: CASSFRDVTNNEQFF. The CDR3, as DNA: TGCGCCAGCAGCTTCCGGGACGTGACCAACAATGAGCAGTTCTTC.